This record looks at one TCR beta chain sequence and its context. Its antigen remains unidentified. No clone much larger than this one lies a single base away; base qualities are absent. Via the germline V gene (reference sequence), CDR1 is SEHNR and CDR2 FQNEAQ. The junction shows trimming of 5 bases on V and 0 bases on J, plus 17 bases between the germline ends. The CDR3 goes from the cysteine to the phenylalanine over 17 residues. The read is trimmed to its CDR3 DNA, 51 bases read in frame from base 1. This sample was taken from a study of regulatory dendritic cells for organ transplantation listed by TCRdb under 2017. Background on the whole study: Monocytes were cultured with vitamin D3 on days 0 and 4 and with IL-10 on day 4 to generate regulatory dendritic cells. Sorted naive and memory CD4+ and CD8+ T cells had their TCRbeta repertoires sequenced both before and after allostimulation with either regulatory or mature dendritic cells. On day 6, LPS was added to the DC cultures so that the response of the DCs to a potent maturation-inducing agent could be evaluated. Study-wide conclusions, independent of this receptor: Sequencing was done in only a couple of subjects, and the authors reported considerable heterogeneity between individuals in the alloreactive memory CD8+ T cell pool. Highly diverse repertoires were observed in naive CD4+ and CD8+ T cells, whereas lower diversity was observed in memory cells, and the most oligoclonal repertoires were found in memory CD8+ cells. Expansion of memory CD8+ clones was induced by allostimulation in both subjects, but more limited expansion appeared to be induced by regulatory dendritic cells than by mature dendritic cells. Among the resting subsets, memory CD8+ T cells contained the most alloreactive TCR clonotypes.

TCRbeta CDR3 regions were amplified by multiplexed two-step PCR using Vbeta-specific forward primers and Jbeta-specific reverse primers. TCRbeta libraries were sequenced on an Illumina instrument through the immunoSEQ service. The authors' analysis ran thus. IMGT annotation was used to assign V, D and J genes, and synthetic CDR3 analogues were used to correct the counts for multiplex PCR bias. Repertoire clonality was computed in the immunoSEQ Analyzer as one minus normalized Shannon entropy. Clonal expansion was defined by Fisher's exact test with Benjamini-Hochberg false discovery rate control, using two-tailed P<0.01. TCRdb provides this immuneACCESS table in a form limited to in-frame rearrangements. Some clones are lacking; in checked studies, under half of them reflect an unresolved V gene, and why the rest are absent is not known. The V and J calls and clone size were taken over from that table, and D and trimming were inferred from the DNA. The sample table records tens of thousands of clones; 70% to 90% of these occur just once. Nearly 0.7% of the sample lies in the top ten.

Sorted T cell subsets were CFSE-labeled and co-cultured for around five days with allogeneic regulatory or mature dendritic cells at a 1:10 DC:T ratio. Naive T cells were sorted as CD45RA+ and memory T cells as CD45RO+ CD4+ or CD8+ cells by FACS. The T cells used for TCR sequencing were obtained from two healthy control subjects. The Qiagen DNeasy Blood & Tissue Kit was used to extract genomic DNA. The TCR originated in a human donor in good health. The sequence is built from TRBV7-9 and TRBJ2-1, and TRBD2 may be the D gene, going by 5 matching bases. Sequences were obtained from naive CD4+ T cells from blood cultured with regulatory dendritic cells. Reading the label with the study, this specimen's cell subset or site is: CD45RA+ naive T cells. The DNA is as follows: TGTGCCAGCAGCCCCGACGGGAAATTAAGCTCCTACAATGAGCAGTTCTTC. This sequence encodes CASSPDGKLSSYNEQFF.